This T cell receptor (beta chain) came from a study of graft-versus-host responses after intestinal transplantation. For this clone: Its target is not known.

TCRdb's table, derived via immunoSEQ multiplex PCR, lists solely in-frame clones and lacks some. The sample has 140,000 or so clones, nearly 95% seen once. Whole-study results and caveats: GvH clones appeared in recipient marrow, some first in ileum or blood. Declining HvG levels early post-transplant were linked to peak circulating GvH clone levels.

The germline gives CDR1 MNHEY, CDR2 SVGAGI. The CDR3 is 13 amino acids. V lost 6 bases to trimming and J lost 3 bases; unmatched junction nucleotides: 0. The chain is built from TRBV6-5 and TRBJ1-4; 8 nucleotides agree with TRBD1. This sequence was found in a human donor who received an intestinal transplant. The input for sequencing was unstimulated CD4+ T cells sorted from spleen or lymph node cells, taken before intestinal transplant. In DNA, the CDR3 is TGTGCCAGCAGACAGGGGGCTAATGAAAAACTGTTTTTT. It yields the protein CASRQGANEKLFF.